The 14 T cell receptor beta chains reported below all come from one sample, sequenced in a study of response to subunit inactivated influenza vaccine. TCRdb processed the RT-PCR reads anew with MiXCR; each CDR3 protein has one entry. The table lists roughly 700,000 distinct CDR3 sequences, approximately 15% of them singletons. The specimen comprised PBMCs from blood, sampled roughly 13 days after vaccination. The receptors stem from a man aged 45-65 years who received an inactivated influenza vaccine.

This clonotype was detected many times. The chain links TRBV7-9 to TRBJ2-7; D is perhaps TRBD2 (6 bases). V was pared by 6 bases and J by 1 base, with 10 bases between. The CDR3 runs to 13 residues. The germline gives CDR1 SEHNR, CDR2 FQNEAQ (reference sequence). CDR3 region: CASSSRGSYEQYF. CDR3 sequence (DNA): TGTGCCAGCAGTTCCCGGGGGTCCTACGAGCAGTACTTC.

The rearrangement uses TRBV29-1 and TRBJ2-1; D is possibly TRBD1 (6 bases). The length of the CDR3 is 17 residues. The V gene's germline CDR1 is SQVTM and CDR2 ANQGSEA. V shed 1 base and J shed 2 bases, with 18 bases lying between them. The CDR3 loop reads CSVEVSQGWGPYNEQFF. In DNA form, the CDR3 reads TGCAGCGTTGAAGTTAGCCAGGGGTGGGGGCCCTACAATGAGCAGTTCTTC.

The CDR3: CASRPTASNQPQHF. The CDR3 bases are TGTGCCAGCAGACCTACAGCTAGCAATCAGCCCCAGCATTTT. The V call is TRBV28, the J call TRBJ1-5; D is uncertain. CDR1 and CDR2 from the germline V gene are MDHEN and SYDVKM. The CDR3 sequence is 14 residues long. Trimming pared 6 bases from V and 0 bases from J, leaving 9 bases between.

The chain has TRBV15 and TRBJ2-5; D gene unclear. Trimming removed 5 bases at V and 9 bases at J, with 19 bases between. This CDR3 is built from 14 residues. CDR1 and CDR2 from the germline V gene are LNHNV and YYDKDF (reference sequence). The CDR3 protein is CATSLPGLRVAQYF. CDR3 in DNA: TGTGCCACCAGCCTCCCCGGGCTTAGGGTGGCCCAGTACTTC. The whole variable domain, remainder taken from reference TRBV15 and TRBJ2-5, is DAMVIQNPRYQVTQFGKPVTLSCSQTLNHNVMYWYQQKSSQAPKLLFHYYDKDFNNEADTPDNFQSRRPNTSFCFLDIRSPGLGDTAMYLCATSLPGLRVAQYFGPGTRLLVL.

The chain uses TRBV20-1 and TRBJ1-1; the match to TRBD1 covers 7 bases. After removal of 5 bases from V and 1 base from J, the junction contained 4 bases not matched to a gene. This CDR3 spans 13 amino acids. Germline values: CDR1 DFQATT, CDR2 SNEGSKA (reference sequence). This CDR3 is CSALGQANTEAFF. CDR3 DNA: TGCAGTGCTCTCGGACAGGCGAACACTGAAGCTTTCTTT.

The rearrangement uses TRBV18 and TRBJ2-3; D not resolved. V was pared by 2 bases and J by 4 bases, with 4 bases between. The germline CDR1 and CDR2 sequences are KGHSH and LQKENI. CDR3 length: 12 amino acids. The CDR3 nucleotides read TGTGCCAGCTCACCAGAGCCAGATACGCAGTATTTT. Its translation is CASSPEPDTQYF.

This clonotype was observed a few times. V and J are TRBV7-2 and TRBJ2-7, with unresolved D. V dropped 1 base and J dropped 9 bases, with 13 bases sitting between them. This CDR3 has 13 amino acids. Germline V lookup: CDR1 SGHTA, CDR2 FQGNSA. In nucleotides, the CDR3 is TGTGCCAGCAGCTTAGGCTCCCAGGCTATGCAGTACTTC. Amino acid sequence: CASSLGSQAMQYF.

V and J are TRBV7-9 and TRBJ1-1; 7 bases fit TRBD1. CDR1 SEHNR and CDR2 FQNEAQ come from the germline V gene (reference sequence). V was clipped by 1 base and J by 6 bases; unmatched bases: 8. The CDR3 covers 15 residues. Written as DNA, the CDR3 is TGTGCCAGCAGCTTAGAAACAGGGGTGGGCCCTGAAGCTTTCTTT. Amino acid sequence: CASSLETGVGPEAFF.

This clonotype turned up a few times. This chain links TRBV4-3 with TRBJ2-3; 12 nucleotides match TRBD2. CDR3 size: 16 residues. Trimming removed 4 bases from V and 5 bases from J; junction bases left unmatched: 7. CDR1 LGHNA and CDR2 YSLEER come from the germline V gene. The CDR3 DNA reads TGCGCCAGCAGCCCTGGACTAGCGGGGAAGCTAGATACGCAGTATTTT. Translation gives CASSPGLAGKLDTQYF.

The DNA of the CDR3 is TGTGCCAGCAATACGGCGGGGGAGACCTACGAGCAGTACTTC. It codes for CASNTAGETYEQYF. This chain links TRBV6-2 or TRBV6-3 with TRBJ2-7; 7 bases are shared with TRBD2. The junction had 8 bases not matched to a gene; V was cut back by 7 bases and J by 2 bases. Germline V gives CDR1 MNHEY, CDR2 SVGEGT. The CDR3 is 14 residues long.

The chain joins TRBV6-1 to TRBJ2-5, with TRBD1 identical over 11 bases. This CDR3 spans 16 amino acids. The germline CDR1 and CDR2 sequences are MNHNS and SASEGT. V lost 10 bases to trimming and J lost 4 bases; unmatched junction nucleotides: 14. This CDR3 is CATWDRGESRRETQYF. As DNA, the CDR3 is TGTGCCACCTGGGACAGGGGGGAAAGCCGGAGAGAGACCCAGTACTTC.

The chain combines TRBV4-2 with TRBJ2-7; 8 nucleotides align to TRBD2. J gave up 0 bases and V 0 bases, and 7 bases lay outside the gene matches. From germline, CDR1 is LGHNA and CDR2 YNFKEQ. The CDR3 runs 17 residues. CDR3 nucleotide sequence: TGTGCCAGCAGCCAAGATAGCGGGGCACACTCCTCCTACGAGCAGTACTTC. Translating gives CASSQDSGAHSSYEQYF.

The J gene is TRBJ2-1, the V gene TRBV6-2 or TRBV6-3; 13 nucleotides align to TRBD2. CDR1 is MNHEY and CDR2 is SVGEGT in the germline V gene. The CDR3 covers 16 residues. The trim removed 5 bases at V and 3 bases at J, leaving 4 bases unmatched. CDR3 protein: CASSPGLAGDYNEQFF. As DNA, the CDR3 is TGTGCCAGCAGTCCCGGACTAGCGGGAGACTACAATGAGCAGTTCTTC.

This clonotype has more than one count but fewer than ten. The chain employs TRBV7-2 and TRBJ2-1; D is ambiguous. CDR1 is SGHTA, CDR2 FQGNSA, per germline. Trimming removed 1 base at V and 6 bases at J, with 7 bases between. CDR3 size: 13 residues. CDR3 in DNA: TGTGCCAGCAGCTTAGGACGTGTCAATGAGCAGTTCTTC. It translates to CASSLGRVNEQFF. Complete variable domain (other parts from reference TRBV7-2 and TRBJ2-1): GAGVSQSPSNKVTEKGKDVELRCDPISGHTALYWYRQSLGQGLEFLIYFQGNSAPDKSGLPSDRFSAERTGGSVSTLTIQRTQQEDSAVYLCASSLGRVNEQFFGPGTRLTVL.